The subject of this entry is one TCR beta chain. As processed by the authors: For nucleated cells, counts were estimated from reference gene primer amplification. This table comes from immunoSEQ multiplex PCR, and its TCRdb copy is limited to in-frame clones, with some not included. V and J calls and clone size come straight from that table; D and trimming were deduced from the DNA. Of some 170,000 clones in the sample, roughly 85% were seen once. V was pared by 4 bases and J by 4 bases, with 13 bases between. Per germline, CDR1 SEHNR and CDR2 FQNEAQ (reference sequence). The CDR3 loop spans 14 amino acids. The sample comes from a study of blood T cell repertoires in COVID-19. Study as a whole: Specimens from acute and convalescent COVID-19 originated in the United States, Italy and Spain. PBMCs, B-cell-depleted T cells, or T cells were the source of the cDNA or gDNA that made up the material.

This chain joins TRBV7-9 and TRBJ2-5; a weak D match, TRBD2 (5 bases). The sample taken for sequencing was peripheral blood. The sequence was obtained from a woman aged 65 to 85 with acute or convalescent COVID-19. The CDR3 sequence is CASSSRTEGETQYF. CDR3 DNA: TGTGCCAGCAGCTCCCGGACTGAGGGAGAGACCCAGTACTTC.